This T cell receptor (beta chain) was sequenced for a study of blood T cell repertoires in COVID-19. After removal of 3 bases from V and 3 bases from J, the junction contained 2 bases not matched to a gene. Germline V lookup: CDR1 LGHDT, CDR2 YNNKEL (reference sequence). This CDR3 has 15 amino acids. The protocol was immunoSEQ multiplex PCR, while the TCRdb copy is restricted to in-frame clones and leaves out a portion. The sample includes a few hundred thousand clones, approximately 90% seen only once; the top ten take about 8.9%. The rearrangement uses TRBV3-1 (or the pseudogene TRBV3-2) and TRBJ2-1; 10 bases are shared with TRBD1. Input material: PBMCs or T cells enriched from blood (not recorded which). This receptor was obtained from a woman aged 18 to 35 who had recovered from COVID-19. The CDR3, as DNA: TGTGCCAGCAGCCAGACAGGGGGCCTCTACAATGAGCAGTTCTTC. Amino acids: CASSQTGGLYNEQFF.